What follows is one TCR beta chain and its context. What it binds is not known. In germline, CDR1 is DFQATT, CDR2 SNEGSKA (reference sequence). Losses at the gene ends were 0 bases for V and 5 bases for J; bases not matched to a gene: 6. The CDR3 sequence is 15 residues long. This entry comes from a study of identical twins. TCRdb independently ran MiXCR on the 5' RACE reads; one entry per CDR3 protein. The table shows 570,000 or so distinct CDR3 sequences, with roughly 9.5% occurring only once. Study-level findings and limits: Within cord blood, abundant beta clonotypes carried fewer insertions, but memory repertoires showed no such trend.

This sample also belongs to another study, concerning yellow fever vaccine responses in identical twins.

This clonotype was obtained from a woman between 18 and 29 years old in good health. The rearrangement uses TRBV20-1 and TRBJ1-1, with 10 positions matching TRBD1. The sample taken for sequencing was PBMCs. The CDR3 bases are TGCAGTGCTAGAGATCTCGGACAGGGGGTGACTGAAGCTTTCTTT. This codes for CSARDLGQGVTEAFF.